A single sample is the source of the 16 T cell receptor beta chains below, sequenced in a study of blood T cell repertoires in COVID-19. Profiling relied on immunoSEQ multiplex PCR, and the TCRdb table lists in-frame clones only, not all of them. There are approximately 270,000 clones in the sample; roughly nine tenths occur only once, and 2% to 2.5% lies in the top ten. What was sequenced was peripheral blood. The receptors derive from a man aged 50 to 60 with acute or convalescent COVID-19.

V usage is TRBV12-3 or TRBV12-4 and J usage is TRBJ2-3; D unclear. V dropped 1 base and J dropped 10 bases, with 12 bases sitting between them. The CDR3 consists of 13 residues. CDR3: CASSLVGPPPQYF. The CDR3 nucleotides read TGTGCCAGCAGTTTAGTGGGCCCCCCCCCGCAGTATTTT.

This chain uses TRBV12-3 or TRBV12-4 with TRBJ1-2, with 9 bases aligning to TRBD1. Trimming took 5 bases from V and 5 from J; bases not matched to a gene: 3. This CDR3 has 13 amino acids. The CDR3 reads CASSVQGAYGYTF. The CDR3 DNA sequence: TGTGCCAGCAGTGTACAGGGGGCGTATGGCTACACCTTC.

This chain joins TRBV7-3 and TRBJ2-2; D uncertain. CDR1 is SGHTA and CDR2 is FQGTGA in the germline V gene. This CDR3 is built from 14 residues. V gave up 4 bases and J gave up 0 bases, with 6 bases separating them. The DNA for the CDR3 is TGTGCCAGCAGCTATCATGCGAACACCGGGGAGCTGTTTTTT. Its translation: CASSYHANTGELFF.

The rearrangement links TRBV29-1 to TRBJ2-3; unclear D gene. The CDR3 sequence is 11 residues long. Per germline, CDR1 SQVTM and CDR2 ANQGSEA. Deletions cut 6 bases from V and 0 bases from J, with 4 bases between. The DNA of the CDR3 is TGCAGCGTGACTAGCACAGATACGCAGTATTTT. This gives the protein CSVTSTDTQYF.

This clone occurred once. The J gene is TRBJ1-1, the V gene TRBV18; a weak D match, TRBD1 (5 bases). CDR1 KGHSH and CDR2 LQKENI come from the germline V gene. The CDR3 length is 19 residues. V gave up 2 bases and J gave up 5 bases, with 27 bases separating them. The CDR3 sequence is CASSPMGPGGRPSVTEAFF. The CDR3, as DNA: TGTGCCAGCTCACCAATGGGCCCCGGGGGGAGGCCAAGTGTTACTGAAGCTTTCTTT.

The chain links TRBV18 to TRBJ2-1; D may be TRBD1 (6 bases). CDR3 length: 14 amino acids. Germline V gene sequence: CDR1 KGHSH, CDR2 LQKENI. V shed 1 base and J shed 8 bases, with 12 bases lying between them. DNA of the CDR3: TGTGCCAGCTCACCACGACAGGCGAAAGATGAGCAGTTCTTC. This encodes CASSPRQAKDEQFF. Variable domain in full (rest from reference TRBV18 and TRBJ2-1): NAGVMQNPRHLVRRRGQEARLRCSPMKGHSHVYWYRQLPEEGLKFMVYLQKENIIDESGMPKERFSAEFPKEGPSILRIQQVVRGDSAAYFCASSPRQAKDEQFFGPGTRLTVL.

The V and J genes are TRBV27 and TRBJ1-3; 8 nucleotides match TRBD1. The ends lost 3 bases at V and 5 bases at J; junction bases unmatched: 9. The CDR3 sequence is 16 residues long. Germline values: CDR1 MNHEY, CDR2 SMNVEV (reference sequence). The CDR3 bases are TGTGCCAGCAGTTTGGGGCCAGGGGGCGGACGAAACACCATATATTTT. Encoded protein: CASSLGPGGGRNTIYF.

The chain is built from TRBV7-8 and TRBJ2-3; 7 bases line up with TRBD2. Trimming took 2 bases from V and 1 from J; bases not matched to a gene: 9. Germline lookup yields CDR1 SGHVS and CDR2 FQNEAQ. The CDR3 covers 17 residues. The CDR3 DNA sequence: TGTGCCAGCAGCTTAAGGTTCTGGAGCGGGGGCACAGATACGCAGTATTTT. Protein: CASSLRFWSGGTDTQYF.

The chain uses TRBV7-9 and TRBJ1-6, with D tentatively TRBD1 (6 bases). The CDR3 extends over 18 amino acids. Germline-derived CDR1 and CDR2 are SEHNR and FQNEAQ (reference sequence). V was shortened by 5 bases and J by 7 bases, with 24 bases between the two germline ends. CDR3 in amino acids: CASSPPGAGADGNSPLHF. CDR3 sequence (DNA): TGTGCCAGCAGCCCACCAGGAGCGGGGGCAGATGGGAATTCACCCCTCCACTTT. Full variable domain (missing parts from reference TRBV7-9 and TRBJ1-6): DTGVSQNPRHKITKRGQNVTFRCDPISEHNRLYWYRQTLGQGPEFLTYFQNEAQLEKSRLLSDRFSAERPKGSFSTLEIQRTEQGDSAMYLCASSPPGAGADGNSPLHFGNGTRLTVT.

The chain carries TRBV6-5 and TRBJ1-4; tentatively, D is TRBD1 (5 bases). Germline CDR1 is MNHEY and CDR2 is SVGAGI. Trimming shortened V by 7 bases and J by 16 bases, and 16 bases separated the two germline ends. CDR3 length: 11 amino acids. The CDR3 DNA is TGTGCCAGCACCTCGGGGGGGGAGGGGTTTTTT. Translation gives CASTSGGEGFF.

V usage is TRBV19 and J usage is TRBJ2-6, with TRBD1 identical over 11 bases. The CDR3 sequence is 15 residues long. Germline CDR1 LNHDA, CDR2 SQIVND (reference sequence). The junction had 5 bases not matched to a gene; V was cut back by 10 bases and J by 3 bases. The CDR3 coding sequence is TGTGCCACAGGACAGGGGGCGCTTGGGGCCAACGTCCTGACTTTC. Translated, it gives CATGQGALGANVLTF.

The DNA for the CDR3 is TGTGCCAGTAGGACCGCAGGGAATAGGCTCAATCAGCCCCAGCATTTT. Translation gives CASRTAGNRLNQPQHF. The chain joins TRBV19 to TRBJ1-5; perhaps TRBD1 as D (5 bases). CDR3 length equals 16 residues. The V end lost 6 bases, the J end lost 3 bases, and 18 bases lay between the germline ends. Per the germline V gene, CDR1 is LNHDA and CDR2 is SQIVND (reference sequence).

V usage is TRBV27 and J usage is TRBJ2-7; 10 bases are shared with TRBD1. CDR1 and CDR2 (germline): MNHEY, SMNVEV (reference sequence). This CDR3 spans 16 amino acids. The ends lost 5 bases at V and 6 bases at J; junction bases unmatched: 13. CDR3 DNA sequence: TGTGCCAGCAGTCGGGGCCCGGGACAGGGGTTCGGCGAGCAGTACTTC. Translated, it gives CASSRGPGQGFGEQYF.

The rearrangement links TRBV7-9 to TRBJ2-7; a possible D gene is TRBD1 (6 bases). Germline V lookup: CDR1 SEHNR, CDR2 FQNEAQ (reference sequence). The CDR3 is made up of 14 amino acids. Trimming removed 6 bases at V and 7 bases at J, with 19 bases between. CDR3 DNA sequence: TGTGCCAGCAGACCCTCGGCAGGGGCCCAGGAGCAGTACTTC. It specifies CASRPSAGAQEQYF.

The chain is built from TRBV5-5 and TRBJ2-5, with TRBD1 matching over 8 bases. The length of the CDR3 is 15 residues. CDR1 and CDR2 (germline): SGHKS, YYEKEE (reference sequence). V was pared by 0 bases and J by 4 bases, with 5 bases of the junction left unmatched. The CDR3 bases are TGTGCCAGCAGCTTGGGGACAGGGACGCGAGAGACCCAGTACTTC. Protein sequence: CASSLGTGTRETQYF. Supplemented by reference TRBV5-5 and TRBJ2-5, the full variable domain reads DAGVTQSPTHLIKTRGQQVTLRCSPISGHKSVSWYQQVLGQGPQFIFQYYEKEERGRGNFPDRFSARQFPNYSSELNVNALLLGDSALYLCASSLGTGTRETQYFGPGTRLLVL.

The rearrangement links TRBV6-5 to TRBJ1-2; the match to TRBD1 covers 10 bases. With 6 bases clipped from V and 6 bases from J, the junction kept 4 bases outside the gene matches. The germline gives CDR1 MNHEY, CDR2 SVGAGI. This CDR3 spans 13 amino acids. In DNA, the CDR3 is TGTGCCAGCAGGGAGACAGGGGGCGATGGCTACACCTTC. It encodes CASRETGGDGYTF.